Each of the 28 T cell receptor beta chains below was sequenced from the same sample in a study of CD8+CD57+ T cells in acquired aplastic anemia. Genomic DNA constituted the template upon which TCR beta VDJ and CDR3 profiling was performed. TCRdb used MiXCR to reprocess the reads, holding one entry per CDR3 protein. The sample holds about 120,000 distinct CDR3 sequences, over 30% seen once. Patients picked for sequencing had shown CD8+CD57+ cell expansion detected by flow cytometry. The sample comprised sorted CD4+, CD8+, or CD8+CD57+ T cells (not recorded which) from PBMCs. The receptor set was obtained from a human donor with aplastic anemia.

This clonotype occurred many times. The genes are TRBV6-5 and TRBJ2-7; D gene ambiguous. Germline lookup yields CDR1 MNHEY and CDR2 SVGAGI. The CDR3 spans 12 residues. Trimming stripped 0 bases from V and 7 bases from J, with 7 bases between. In DNA form, the CDR3 reads TGTGCCAGCAGTTACTCGGGCGGAGAGCAGTACGTC. Its protein is CASSYSGGEQYV.

This clonotype was seen more than once but under ten times. A read error is possible here, since a much larger clone lies one base away. The V call is TRBV7-6, the J call TRBJ2-3; D is perhaps TRBD1 (5 bases). The V and J ends lost 1 base and 8 bases respectively, with 13 bases between them. Germline V gives CDR1 SGHVS, CDR2 FNYEAQ. The CDR3 is 14 residues long. CDR3 nucleotide sequence: TGTGCCAGCAGCTTAGGGGGCTTGCTAGGTACGCAGTATTTT. Translated, it gives CASSLGGLLGTQYF.

This clonotype was observed many times. The J gene is TRBJ1-2, the V gene TRBV12-3 or TRBV12-4; 7 positions agree with TRBD1. J lost 4 bases, V lost 6 bases, and 11 bases had no gene match. The CDR3 has 15 residues. The CDR3 reads CASSPSSGQPYGYTF. The CDR3 DNA reads TGTGCCAGCAGCCCCTCTTCGGGACAGCCCTATGGCTACACCTTC.

This clonotype was counted many times. The chain combines TRBV5-6 with TRBJ1-5, with D tentatively TRBD1 (5 bases). The CDR3 totals 14 residues. Germline values: CDR1 SGHDT, CDR2 YYEEEE. Trimming took 1 base from V and 4 from J, leaving 9 bases between them. CDR3 sequence reads: CASSLRDLNQPQHF. In nucleotides, the CDR3 is TGTGCCAGCAGCTTGCGGGACTTAAATCAGCCCCAGCATTTT.

Worth noting for this clonotype: Mismatch with germline at one junction end may stem from a read error. V is TRBV3-1 and J is TRBJ1-2; no clear D. Germline CDR1 and CDR2: LGHDT and YNNKEL (reference sequence). The CDR3 runs to 12 residues. The DNA for the CDR3 is TGTGCCAGCAGCCATGAAGGCGGTGGCTGCACCTTC. It encodes CASSHEGGGCTF.

The rearrangement links TRBV14 to TRBJ1-2; D gene unclear. The length of the CDR3 is 16 residues. In germline, CDR1 is SGHDN, CDR2 FVKESK. Trimming removed 2 bases from V and 8 bases from J, with 21 bases in between. The CDR3 DNA reads TGTGCCAGCAGCCAAACCCCGGGTCTCTTCACTGGGGGCTACACCTTC. Translating gives CASSQTPGLFTGGYTF.

The V and J genes are TRBV9 and TRBJ2-3; D could derive from TRBD1 or TRBD2 (6 bases each). Germline V gene lookup returns CDR1 SGDLS and CDR2 YYNGEE. This CDR3 comprises 17 residues. V shed 3 bases and J shed 2 bases, with 19 bases lying between them. CDR3 region: CASSAHVGGPSTDTQYF. As DNA, the CDR3 is TGTGCCAGCAGCGCCCACGTGGGGGGCCCCTCCACAGATACGCAGTATTTT. The full variable domain, completed using reference TRBV9 and TRBJ2-3, is DSGVTQTPKHLITATGQRVTLRCSPRSGDLSVYWYQQSLDQGLQFLIQYYNGEERAKGNILERFSAQQFPDLHSELNLSSLELGDSALYFCASSAHVGGPSTDTQYFGPGTRLTVL.

The chain uses TRBV7-2 and TRBJ2-7; D remains ambiguous. Trimming took 7 bases from V and 3 from J, leaving 13 bases between them. The CDR3 consists of 13 residues. Germline values: CDR1 SGHTA, CDR2 FQGNSA. In nucleotides, the CDR3 is TGTGCCAGCACCTCTACCCCAGGCTACGAGCAGTACTTC. Protein: CASTSTPGYEQYF. The full variable domain, in which reference TRBV7-2 and TRBJ2-7 provide the parts outside the CDR3, is GAGVSQSPSNKVTEKGKDVELRCDPISGHTALYWYRQSLGQGLEFLIYFQGNSAPDKSGLPSDRFSAERTGGSVSTLTIQRTQQEDSAVYLCASTSTPGYEQYFGPGTRLTVT.

The V call is TRBV5-5, the J call TRBJ1-4; tentatively, D is TRBD1 (6 bases). The germline gives CDR1 SGHKS, CDR2 YYEKEE (reference sequence). This CDR3 comprises 14 residues. V was cut by 1 base and J by 5 bases, with 9 bases left in between. The CDR3 coding sequence is TGTGCCAGCAGCTTGCAGGGGTCGAATGAAAAACTGTTTTTT. The encoded protein is CASSLQGSNEKLFF. The full variable domain, completed using reference TRBV5-5 and TRBJ1-4, is DAGVTQSPTHLIKTRGQQVTLRCSPISGHKSVSWYQQVLGQGPQFIFQYYEKEERGRGNFPDRFSARQFPNYSSELNVNALLLGDSALYLCASSLQGSNEKLFFGSGTQLSVL.

The V call is TRBV20-1, the J call TRBJ2-1; TRBD2 agrees at 7 bases. V was clipped by 2 bases and J by 5 bases; unmatched bases: 6. The CDR3 totals 14 residues. Germline V gives CDR1 DFQATT, CDR2 SNEGSKA (reference sequence). Here the CDR3 reads CSARMAGVNNEQFF. CDR3 sequence (DNA): TGCAGTGCTAGAATGGCGGGGGTTAACAATGAGCAGTTCTTC.

This clonotype occurred many times. The genes are TRBV6-5 and TRBJ2-3, with 13 bases identical to TRBD2. The V gene end was trimmed by 4 bases and the J gene end by 5 bases; junction bases not matched to a gene: 6. CDR3 length equals 16 residues. Germline V gene sequence: CDR1 MNHEY, CDR2 SVGAGI. The CDR3: CASSLRLAGGVDTQYF. DNA for the CDR3: TGTGCCAGCAGTTTGAGACTAGCGGGGGGAGTAGATACGCAGTATTTT.

The rearrangement links TRBV7-2 to TRBJ2-7; D ambiguous. Between the trimmed V and J ends, which lost 1 base and 4 bases, there was a span of 11 bases. This CDR3 region has 14 residues. Germline CDR1 and CDR2: SGHTA and FQGNSA. The CDR3 protein is CASSLVPDPYEQYF. CDR3 bases: TGTGCCAGCAGCTTAGTGCCGGATCCTTACGAGCAGTACTTC. Drawing the rest from reference TRBV7-2 and TRBJ2-7, the complete variable domain is GAGVSQSPSNKVTEKGKDVELRCDPISGHTALYWYRQSLGQGLEFLIYFQGNSAPDKSGLPSDRFSAERTGGSVSTLTIQRTQQEDSAVYLCASSLVPDPYEQYFGPGTRLTVT.

This clonotype was detected many times. The genes are TRBV5-1 and TRBJ1-1; no firm D call. Germline V gives CDR1 SGHRS, CDR2 YFSETQ. Trimming pared 0 bases from V and 0 bases from J, leaving 6 bases between. The CDR3 spans 14 residues. The CDR3 here is CASSLEQMNTEAFF. CDR3 bases: TGCGCCAGCAGCTTGGAACAGATGAACACTGAAGCTTTCTTT.

This clonotype was observed a handful of times. V is TRBV28 and J is TRBJ1-2, with D perhaps matching TRBD1 (5 bases). CDR1 is MDHEN, CDR2 SYDVKM, per germline. V was trimmed by 1 base and J by 3 bases, leaving 12 bases between them. The CDR3 sequence is 15 residues long. The CDR3 coding sequence is TGTGCCAGCAGTTTATCGGGGGGATGGTACTATGGCTACACCTTC. It yields the protein CASSLSGGWYYGYTF.

Details on this clonotype: A much larger clone differs by one base, so this may be a read error. V usage is TRBV6-1 and J usage is TRBJ2-1; 8 bases are shared with TRBD2. CDR1 is MNHNS and CDR2 is SASEGT in the germline V gene. CDR3 size: 14 residues. CDR3 amino acids: CASRRGGQGNERFF. The CDR3 DNA is TGTGCCAGCAGACGGGGGGGCCAAGGGAATGAGCGGTTCTTC.

A note on this clonotype: It may be a read error: a sequence one base away is much more abundant. The chain carries TRBV6-1 and TRBJ1-1; D is undetermined. Germline CDR1 MNHNS, CDR2 SASEGT. CDR3 size: 13 residues. CDR3 region: CASRPTVNTEASF. The CDR3 DNA follows: TGTGCCAGCAGACCCACGGTGAACACTGAAGCTTCCTTT.

This sequence joins TRBV10-2 and TRBJ2-5; either TRBD1 or TRBD2 may fit D (6 bases each). The germline gives CDR1 WSHSY, CDR2 SAAADI. V was shortened by 8 bases and J by 5 bases, with 12 bases between the two germline ends. The CDR3 has 12 residues. This CDR3 is CASGGRVETQYF. CDR3 coding DNA: TGCGCCAGCGGGGGGCGGGTCGAGACCCAGTACTTC.

Worth noting for this clonotype: This may come from a read error, since a much larger clone is one base off. V is TRBV6-2 or TRBV6-3 and J is TRBJ2-7; either TRBD1 or TRBD2 may supply D (5 bases each). V shed 7 bases and J shed 2 bases, with 6 bases lying between them. This CDR3 has 11 residues. Germline V lookup: CDR1 MNHEY, CDR2 SVGEGT. CDR3 sequence (DNA): TGTGCCAGCATGGGGGCCTACGAGCAGTACTTC. Translating it yields CASMGAYEQYF.

With respect to this clonotype: Being one base from a much bigger clone, this may be a read error. The chain recombines TRBV5-6 with TRBJ1-2; TRBD1 matches at 10 bases. CDR1 is SGHDT and CDR2 is YYEEEE in the germline V gene. CDR3 length equals 14 residues. In nucleotides, the CDR3 is TGTGCCAGCAGCCGACCGGGACAGGGGTATGGCTGCACCTTC. It is translated as CASSRPGQGYGCTF.

This clonotype was recorded only once. The V and J genes are TRBV7-2 and TRBJ2-5, with 9 positions matching TRBD2. Germline trimming cut 4 bases from V and 5 bases from J; bases unmatched to any gene: 11. Germline V gene lookup returns CDR1 SGHTA and CDR2 FQGNSA. This CDR3 has 16 residues. The CDR3, as DNA: TGTGCCAGCAGCTCTGTAGCGGGGGCTCCCGGGGAGACCCAGTACTTC. It codes for CASSSVAGAPGETQYF.

The genes are TRBV5-1 and TRBJ1-2; TRBD1 matches at 9 bases. The CDR3 consists of 15 residues. The V gene end was trimmed by 2 bases and the J gene end by 1 base; junction bases not matched to a gene: 3. Germline CDR1 is SGHRS and CDR2 is YFSETQ. CDR3 sequence: CASSFGTGLNYGYTF. The CDR3 coding sequence is TGCGCCAGCAGCTTCGGGACAGGGCTTAACTATGGCTACACCTTC.

V and J are TRBV9 and TRBJ2-3; 9 bases map to TRBD2. Germline-derived CDR1 and CDR2 are SGDLS and YYNGEE. The CDR3 sequence is 14 residues long. J lost 4 bases, V lost 4 bases, and 4 bases had no gene match. CDR3 nucleotides: TGTGCCAGCAGCATGAGCGGGGGGTCAGATACGCAGTATTTT. This sequence encodes CASSMSGGSDTQYF.

This clonotype has just a few counts. The chain links TRBV10-3 to TRBJ1-1; no firm D call. Germline assignment: CDR1 ENHRY and CDR2 SYGVKD. The V gene lost 2 bases and the J gene lost 5 bases, with 9 bases spanning the gap. CDR3 length: 13 amino acids. In DNA, the CDR3 is TGTGCCATCAGTGAGGGACGAGGAACTGAAGCTTTCTTT. Residues: CAISEGRGTEAFF.

In its sample, this clonotype was seen many times. This sequence joins TRBV2 and TRBJ1-2; D possibly corresponds to TRBD1 (5 bases). V lost 1 base and J lost 4, with 10 bases in between. This CDR3 has 14 residues. From germline, CDR1 is SNHLY and CDR2 FYNNEI. The CDR3: CASSEGPGPYGYTF. The CDR3 coding sequence is TGTGCCAGCAGTGAAGGGCCAGGGCCCTATGGCTACACCTTC.

This clonotype has just one count. The V and J genes are TRBV15 and TRBJ2-1; either TRBD1 or TRBD2 may fit D (5 bases each). From germline, CDR1 is LNHNV and CDR2 YYDKDF (reference sequence). CDR3 length: 12 residues. The ends were cut back, 5 bases at V and 5 bases at J, with 7 bases in the middle. The CDR3 DNA is TGTGCCACCAGCGGGGGTAACAATGAGCAGTTCTTC. Its protein product is CATSGGNNEQFF. Full variable domain (missing parts from reference TRBV15 and TRBJ2-1): DAMVIQNPRYQVTQFGKPVTLSCSQTLNHNVMYWYQQKSSQAPKLLFHYYDKDFNNEADTPDNFQSRRPNTSFCFLDIRSPGLGDTAMYLCATSGGNNEQFFGPGTRLTVL.

Comment on this clonotype: At one end the junction does not follow the germline gene, possibly because of a read error. The chain joins TRBV2 to TRBJ1-2; D unresolved. Germline CDR1 is SNHLY and CDR2 is FYNNEI. The CDR3 covers 12 residues. The CDR3 nucleotides are TGTGCCGGCAGTGAAGGGCGTTCCTTCTACACCTTC. It yields the protein CAGSEGRSFYTF.

The chain couples TRBV5-1 to TRBJ2-7; 8 bases are a match to TRBD1. The CDR3 consists of 15 residues. J gave up 3 bases and V 0 bases, and 5 bases lay outside the gene matches. CDR1 is SGHRS, CDR2 YFSETQ, per germline. CDR3 in DNA: TGCGCCAGCAGCTTGGGCCAGGGGGCAAGCTACGAGCAGTACGTC. Translation gives CASSLGQGASYEQYV.

This chain joins TRBV4-3 and TRBJ2-7, with 11 bases that match TRBD1. The germline V gene encodes CDR1 LGHNA and CDR2 YSLEER. Losses at the gene ends were 1 base for V and 3 bases for J; bases not matched to a gene: 2. The CDR3 contains 15 residues. This CDR3 reads CASSQGTGGLYEQYF. The CDR3 nucleotides are TGCGCCAGCAGCCAAGGGACAGGGGGCCTCTACGAGCAGTACTTC.